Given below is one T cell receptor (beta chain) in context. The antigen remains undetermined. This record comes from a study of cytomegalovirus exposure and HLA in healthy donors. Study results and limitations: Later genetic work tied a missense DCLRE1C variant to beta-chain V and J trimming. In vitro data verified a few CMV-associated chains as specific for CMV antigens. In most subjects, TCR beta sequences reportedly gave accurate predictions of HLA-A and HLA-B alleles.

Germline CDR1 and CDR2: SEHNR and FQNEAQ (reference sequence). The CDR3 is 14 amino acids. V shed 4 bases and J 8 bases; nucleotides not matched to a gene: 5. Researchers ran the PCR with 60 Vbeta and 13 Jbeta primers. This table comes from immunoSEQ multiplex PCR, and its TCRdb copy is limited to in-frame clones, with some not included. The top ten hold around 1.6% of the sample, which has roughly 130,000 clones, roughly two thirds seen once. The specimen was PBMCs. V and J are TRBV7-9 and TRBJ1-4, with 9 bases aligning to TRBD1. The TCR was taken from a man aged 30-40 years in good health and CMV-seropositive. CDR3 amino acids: CASSSRDRDEKLFF. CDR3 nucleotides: TGTGCCAGCAGCTCCCGGGACAGGGACGAAAAACTGTTTTTT.